The next 9 T cell receptor beta chains were all read from a single sample in a study of blood T cells in healthy people across ages. Through a sample-barcoded 5' primer and a J-beta primer mix, a second PCR was run for roughly 6 to 12 cycles. MiXCR, run by TCRdb on the 5' RACE reads, gives a single entry per CDR3 protein. The sample records around 1.7 million distinct CDR3 sequences, 25% to 30% being singletons. Sequencing was done on a sample of blood. Every receptor here comes from a woman younger than 45 in good health.

This chain joins TRBV20-1 and TRBJ2-3, with TRBD2 matching 11 bases. Germline V CDR1 and CDR2: DFQATT, SNEGSKA (reference sequence). Germline trimming cut 6 bases from V and 6 bases from J; bases unmatched to any gene: 20. The CDR3 is 18 residues long. CDR3 residues: CSAKTSGTLDRTADTQYF. The CDR3 bases are TGCAGTGCCAAGACTAGCGGGACGCTCGACCGAACTGCGGATACGCAGTATTTT.

The chain has TRBV9 and TRBJ1-1; perhaps TRBD1 as D (5 bases). Germline V lookup: CDR1 SGDLS, CDR2 YYNGEE. This CDR3 spans 12 amino acids. Trimming stripped 2 bases from V and 5 bases from J, with 7 bases between. CDR3: CASSVTETEAFF. DNA for the CDR3: TGTGCCAGCAGCGTGACAGAGACTGAAGCTTTCTTT.

This clonotype was found a few times. Given a much more abundant clone one base away, this may be a read error. Likely a read error: the CDR3 ends without its conserved phenylalanine or tryptophan. The chain uses TRBV27 and TRBJ2-7; TRBD1 agrees at 7 bases. The J segment lost 2 bases and the V segment lost 4 bases, leaving 8 bases of the junction unmatched. Per the germline V gene, CDR1 is MNHEY and CDR2 is SMNVEV (reference sequence). This CDR3 comprises 15 residues. The CDR3 spells CASSSTTGNPYEQYY. Written as DNA, the CDR3 is TGTGCCAGCAGTTCTACGACAGGGAACCCCTACGAGCAGTACTAC.

The V call is TRBV6-5, the J call TRBJ2-3, with 10 bases identical to TRBD1. The CDR3 is made up of 15 amino acids. V lost 10 bases and J lost 0; bases outside the gene matches: 7. CDR1 MNHEY and CDR2 SVGAGI come from the germline V gene. The CDR3 DNA follows: TGTGCCACCCAAGACAGGGGGCCTAGCACAGATACGCAGTATTTT. This gives the protein CATQDRGPSTDTQYF.

The table lists this clonotype with a count of one. The chain joins TRBV7-6 to TRBJ2-5, with D perhaps matching TRBD2 (6 bases). The CDR3 loop spans 15 amino acids. Germline CDR1 is SGHVS and CDR2 is FNYEAQ. V shed 7 bases and J shed 0 bases, with 15 bases lying between them. CDR3 DNA sequence: TGTGCCAGCACCCCGGAGGCGGGGAACCAAGAGACCCAGTACTTC. Its protein product is CASTPEAGNQETQYF.

The chain uses TRBV27 and TRBJ2-1; possible D gene TRBD1, 6 bases. Germline CDR1 is MNHEY and CDR2 is SMNVEV (reference sequence). The length of the CDR3 is 16 residues. The V end was cut by 4 bases, the J end by 0 bases, with 13 bases between. Written as DNA, the CDR3 is TGTGCCAGCAGTTCGTTGACAGGCCTCTCCTACAATGAGCAGTTCTTC. As protein: CASSSLTGLSYNEQFF.

Details on this clonotype: A junction boundary mismatches the germline segment, possibly from a read error. This sequence joins TRBV12-3 or TRBV12-4 and TRBJ1-4; D not resolved. The CDR3 contains 11 residues. The CDR3 loop reads CTSSPREKLFF. The CDR3 DNA follows: TGTACCAGCAGCCCGAGGGAAAAACTGTTTTTT.

V and J are TRBV5-1 and TRBJ1-2, with no clear D. The CDR3 length is 14 residues. Trimming cost V 1 base and J 8 bases, with 15 bases left between them. The V gene's germline CDR1 is SGHRS and CDR2 YFSETQ. The CDR3 protein is CASSLNTVERGYTF. The CDR3 bases are TGCGCCAGCAGCTTGAATACGGTTGAGAGGGGCTACACCTTC.

Worth noting for this clonotype: Possible read error: a much larger clone is one base away. The chain employs TRBV20-1 and TRBJ2-3; the match to TRBD2 covers 10 bases. This CDR3 is 16 amino acids long. Germline CDR1 DFQATT, CDR2 SNEGSKA (reference sequence). The CDR3 DNA sequence: TGCAGTGCTAGGTCGCCTAGCGGGGGACCCACAGATGCGCAGTATTTT. Protein product: CSARSPSGGPTDAQYF.